The table lists the clone carrying this T cell receptor (beta chain) with many counts. What it binds is not known. Sequencing libraries made from TCR beta cDNA carried unique molecular identifiers. Each sample of roughly 0.85 to 11 million input T cells yielded roughly 500,000 cDNA molecules, so each molecule approximated one T cell. MiXCR was run by TCRdb on the PCR reads, yielding one entry per CDR3 protein. The sample contains hundreds of thousands of distinct CDR3 sequences, approximately 53% of which appear only once. This specimen comes from a study of post-analysis software for immune sequencing data. Study-wide points: There was significantly lower normalized Chao1 diversity in multiple sclerosis patients than in controls. By F measure, samples from a shared preparation batch strongly co-clustered. TRBV segments more frequent in patients than in controls numbered roughly 5 and included TRBV5-6, TRBV5-1 and TRBV20-1.

Germline V lookup: CDR1 SGHTA, CDR2 FQGTGA. The CDR3 is made up of 14 amino acids. With 6 bases clipped from V and 10 bases from J, the junction kept 7 bases outside the gene matches. The origin of this receptor is a girl aged 5-17 years with multiple sclerosis. The chain couples TRBV7-3 to TRBJ2-1; 12 bases line up with TRBD2. Sequencing used blood. CDR3 residues: CASSPGLAGNEQFF. CDR3 coding DNA: TGTGCCAGCAGTCCTGGACTAGCGGGGAACGAGCAGTTCTTC.